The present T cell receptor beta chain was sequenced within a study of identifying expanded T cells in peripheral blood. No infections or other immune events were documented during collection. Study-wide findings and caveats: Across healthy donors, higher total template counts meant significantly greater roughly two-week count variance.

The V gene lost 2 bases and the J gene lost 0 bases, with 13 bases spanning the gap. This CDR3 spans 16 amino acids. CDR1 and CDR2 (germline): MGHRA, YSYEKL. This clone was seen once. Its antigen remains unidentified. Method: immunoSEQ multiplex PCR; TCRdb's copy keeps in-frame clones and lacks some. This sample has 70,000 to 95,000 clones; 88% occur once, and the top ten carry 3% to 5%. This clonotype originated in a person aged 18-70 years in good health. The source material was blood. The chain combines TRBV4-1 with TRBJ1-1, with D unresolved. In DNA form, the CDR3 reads TGCGCCAGCAGCCAAACCGGAGTTTCTATGAACACTGAAGCTTTCTTT. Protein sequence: CASSQTGVSMNTEAFF.